What follows is one T cell receptor beta chain and its context. The target of this receptor is not known. No base-level quality is on record; no much larger clone is a single base apart. The donors were roughly 40 Caucasian individuals from Russia, aged 6 to 90 years, who were systemically healthy. Each donor gave ten milliliters of peripheral blood, drawn into EDTA-treated Vacutainer tubes. Ficoll-Paque density-gradient centrifugation was used to isolate PBMCs, with at least 6.5 million per sample. Trizol reagent was used to extract total RNA from the PBMCs, yielding at least 6 micrograms per sample. The percentages of naive CD45RAhigh/CD27high T cells were determined by flow cytometry on a PBMC aliquot from every donor. These data are taken from a study of blood T cells in healthy people across ages (dated by TCRdb to between 2014 and 2017). Looking at the study overall: In model experiments, template switching captured roughly one uniquely barcoded TCR beta cDNA molecule for every two T cells. Donors of different ages were randomly distributed across sequencing lanes to avoid experimental bias. For two donors (one aged 18 to 30 and one aged 80 or older), the study analyzed two additional independent replicas of 1 million unique cDNA reads from the same blood draw. To track age-related changes in TCR beta repertoire diversity, the study relied on deep sequencing normalized with unique cDNA molecular identifiers. Four age groups were formed from the donors: young (average around 15 years), middle-aged (just under 40), aged (roughly 56) and long-lived (approximately 80). Study-level results and caveats: Since profiling was done on bulk unsorted PBMCs, naive and antigen-experienced compartments could not be conclusively compared. The percentage of naive T cells measured by flow cytometry correlated strongly with observed TCR beta diversity. As age increased, observed TCR beta diversity per million T cells dropped in a roughly linear way, and a significant reduction was already evident by age roughly 36. Compared with the aged group, more naive CD4+ T cells, fewer expanded clones and increased TCR diversity were shown by the long-lived group, suggesting age selection. Because donor CMV infection status was unknown, age-related changes in expanded clonotypes were potentially confounded. Estimates of total diversity from one million sequenced T cells were regarded as lower bounds and underestimates.

Taken from cysteine to phenylalanine, the CDR3 has 14 residues. The CDR3 DNA has 42 bases and is translated from base 1. The junction carries 10 bases between V and J, which are trimmed by 7 bases and 0 bases respectively. According to the germline V gene, CDR1 reads SGHTA and CDR2 reads FQGNSA. Library preparation used 5' RACE. Sequencing was carried out with an Illumina HiSeq 2500. A second PCR of roughly 7 to 11 cycles was run with a J-beta primer mix and a sample-barcoded 5' primer. A template-switch 5' adaptor carrying 12 random nucleotides introduced a unique molecular identifier onto each TCR beta cDNA molecule. Each sample yielded at least 2.5 million CDR3-containing paired-end reads. First-strand cDNA was synthesized from all RNA with the Mint cDNA synthesis kit, primed by a TRBC-specific oligonucleotide. Following uracil-DNA glycosylase treatment, a first 18-cycle PCR with universal primers M1SS and BC2_uni_R was performed on all cDNA. The paper's processing steps were these. Normalization of each sample was performed by random selection of 1 million high-quality reads, each carrying a distinct molecular identifier. Instead of being binned into consensus sequences, reads with shared molecular identifiers were discarded. CDR3 identification, clonotype clustering and error correction used MiTCR with a Q25 quality threshold and the strictest error-elimination algorithm. A nonparametric unseen species model with Euler transformation was used to estimate a lower bound on total TCR beta diversity. The public sequencing data were trimmed at Q25 with fastp and processed into clonotypes with MiXCR by TCRdb, which kept only in-frame beta chains. For every CDR3 protein sequence, its rows merge into one entry that carries the most common genes and DNA. These V and J calls derive from TCRdb rather than the authors' analysis. In this sample the table shows 710,000 or so distinct CDR3 sequences, approximately 30% of which occur a single time. The top ten constitute approximately 15% of the sample.

Sequenced input: blood. This TCR was recovered from an elderly woman in good health. Donor details come from another sample of the same person, matched by shared clones. The chain joins TRBV7-2 to TRBJ2-1, with a tentative D call of TRBD1 or TRBD2, each matching 7 bases. The nucleotide sequence reads as follows: TGTGCCAGCAAGCGGGACAGCTCCTACAATGAGCAGTTCTTC. Protein translation: CASKRDSSYNEQFF.